This passage covers 15 T cell receptor beta chains from one sample sequenced in a study of blood T cell repertoires in COVID-19. Sequencing used immunoSEQ multiplex PCR; TCRdb keeps in-frame clones, though not all of them. The sample has 270,000 or so clones; under 95% are singletons. The sequenced material came from PBMCs or T cells enriched from blood (not recorded which). All receptors derive from a woman aged 35 to 49 with acute COVID-19.

The chain is built from TRBV7-2 and TRBJ2-3, with 9 bases lining up with TRBD2. J lost 2 bases, V lost 6 bases, and 3 bases had no gene match. In germline, CDR1 is SGHTA, CDR2 FQGNSA. This CDR3 is built from 14 residues. Written as DNA, the CDR3 is TGTGCCAGCAGGAGCGGGGGGATCACAGATACGCAGTATTTT. Amino acids: CASRSGGITDTQYF.

CDR3 bases: TGTGCCAGCAGTGAAAGGCAGGGGCACGTCTACGAGCAGTACTTC. Protein product: CASSERQGHVYEQYF. This chain connects TRBV2 to TRBJ2-7, with a possible D match to TRBD1 (6 bases). The V gene lost 2 bases and the J gene lost 3 bases, with 14 bases spanning the gap. In germline, CDR1 is SNHLY, CDR2 FYNNEI. The CDR3 sequence is 15 residues long.

CDR3 nucleotide sequence: TGTGCCAGCAGTGAAGTCGGAGCATCCTACAATGAGCAGTTCTTC. This sequence encodes CASSEVGASYNEQFF. This chain connects TRBV6-1 to TRBJ2-1; D is unresolved. Germline-derived CDR1 and CDR2 are MNHNS and SASEGT. V lost 1 base, J lost 1 base, and 8 bases lay in between. The CDR3 runs 15 residues.

The chain links TRBV18 to TRBJ2-2, with D possibly TRBD2 on 6 matching bases. Trimming cost V 1 base and J 5 bases, with 23 bases left between them. Germline V gene data show CDR1 as KGHSH and CDR2 as LQKENI. The CDR3 extends over 19 amino acids. The CDR3 loop reads CASSPLSGVTIKNTGELFF. CDR3 nucleotides: TGTGCCAGCTCACCACTGTCGGGAGTAACCATTAAAAATACCGGGGAGCTGTTTTTT.

The chain joins TRBV2 to TRBJ2-2, with a tentative D call TRBD1 (6 bases). The CDR3 contains 14 residues. Trimming shortened V by 7 bases and J by 4 bases, and 13 bases separated the two germline ends. Per the germline V gene, CDR1 is SNHLY and CDR2 is FYNNEI. Here the CDR3 reads CASNPDSATGELFF. CDR3 DNA: TGTGCCAGCAACCCGGACAGCGCCACCGGGGAGCTGTTTTTT. Full variable domain (rest looked up from reference TRBV2 and TRBJ2-2): EPEVTQTPSHQVTQMGQEVILRCVPISNHLYFYWYRQILGQKVEFLVSFYNNEISEKSEIFDDQFSVERPDGSNFTLKIRSTKLEDSAMYFCASNPDSATGELFFGEGSRLTVL.

The chain joins TRBV11-3 to TRBJ1-2; D is ambiguous. This CDR3 spans 17 amino acids. The V and J ends lost 7 bases and 0 bases respectively, with 21 bases between them. From germline, CDR1 is SGHNT and CDR2 YENEEA. CDR3 protein: CASIWSGRRKTNYGYTF. The CDR3 DNA reads as TGTGCCAGCATTTGGTCCGGAAGGAGAAAAACTAACTATGGCTACACCTTC.

This rearrangement joins TRBV18 to TRBJ2-1; no firm D call. This CDR3 region has 14 residues. V shed 0 bases and J shed 6 bases, with 9 bases lying between them. CDR1 and CDR2 from the germline V gene are KGHSH and LQKENI. CDR3 in amino acids: CASSPPLVTNEQFF. Written as DNA, the CDR3 is TGTGCCAGCTCACCACCCCTAGTAACCAATGAGCAGTTCTTC.

The chain recombines TRBV10-1 with TRBJ1-1; D uncertain. CDR3 size: 14 residues. V gave up 0 bases and J gave up 6 bases, with 11 bases separating them. Germline V gene sequence: CDR1 WNHNN, CDR2 SYGVQD (reference sequence). The CDR3 loop is CASSESGRGAEAFF. The CDR3 nucleotides are TGCGCCAGCAGTGAGTCCGGGCGGGGTGCTGAAGCTTTCTTT.

The chain employs TRBV7-8 and TRBJ1-1, with TRBD1 matching over 7 bases. J lost 8 bases, V lost 2 bases, and 11 bases had no gene match. Germline CDR1 SGHVS, CDR2 FQNEAQ. The CDR3 extends over 15 amino acids. As DNA, the CDR3 is TGTGCCAGCAGCTTAAGGGAGAAGGGGGCGGCGGAAGCTTTCTTT. Translation gives CASSLREKGAAEAFF.

The chain employs TRBV20-1 and TRBJ1-1, with D uncertain. Germline V gives CDR1 DFQATT, CDR2 SNEGSKA (reference sequence). The CDR3 runs 14 residues. V lost 3 bases and J 1 base, leaving 12 bases between the germline ends. The CDR3 reads CSASGGPSNTEAFF. In DNA form, the CDR3 reads TGCAGTGCTAGTGGAGGTCCCTCGAACACTGAAGCTTTCTTT.

The V call is TRBV6-5, the J call TRBJ1-1; D call uncertain. The CDR3 is 13 residues long. V dropped 2 bases and J dropped 5 bases, with 9 bases sitting between them. CDR1 and CDR2 (germline): MNHEY, SVGAGI. CDR3 sequence: CASSYDRGTEAFF. CDR3 DNA: TGTGCCAGCAGTTACGATCGGGGTACTGAAGCTTTCTTT.

V and J are TRBV19 and TRBJ1-2, with D possibly being TRBD1 (5 bases). The CDR3 totals 14 residues. Germline V gene lookup returns CDR1 LNHDA and CDR2 SQIVND (reference sequence). V was pared by 7 bases and J by 4 bases, with 16 bases between. CDR3 loop: CASMRSGGSYGYTF. CDR3 in DNA: TGTGCCAGTATGAGGTCGGGGGGAAGCTATGGCTACACCTTC.

The chain employs TRBV2 and TRBJ2-3; 9 positions match TRBD2. CDR1 and CDR2 (germline): SNHLY, FYNNEI. CDR3 size: 14 residues. V trimming: 6 bases; J trimming: 1 base; junction bases outside the gene matches: 2. CDR3 coding DNA: TGTGCCAGCAGAGCGGGGGGACGCACAGATACGCAGTATTTT. It yields the protein CASRAGGRTDTQYF.

This chain connects TRBV5-4 to TRBJ1-6, with 7 bases fitting TRBD1. With V trimmed by 3 bases and J by 6 bases, 15 bases remained unmatched. Germline CDR1 reads SGHNT; CDR2 reads YYREEE (reference sequence). This CDR3 region has 18 residues. DNA for the CDR3: TGTGCCAGCAGCTCCGGGACAGCCATCGCCAAAATTAATTCACCCCTCCACTTT. This translates into CASSSGTAIAKINSPLHF. Full variable domain (remainder filled in from reference TRBV5-4 and TRBJ1-6): ETGVTQSPTHLIKTRGQQVTLRCSSQSGHNTVSWYQQALGQGPQFIFQYYREEENGRGNFPPRFSGLQFPNYSSELNVNALELDDSALYLCASSSGTAIAKINSPLHFGNGTRLTVT.

This clone was detected once. The chain employs TRBV5-1 and TRBJ2-2; 10 positions agree with TRBD1. V lost 3 bases to trimming and J lost 4 bases; unmatched junction nucleotides: 6. The length of the CDR3 is 16 residues. The germline V gene encodes CDR1 SGHRS and CDR2 YFSETQ. In DNA form, the CDR3 reads TGCGCCAGCAGCTCAGACAGGGGGCCGGGCACCGGGGAGCTGTTTTTT. This sequence encodes CASSSDRGPGTGELFF.